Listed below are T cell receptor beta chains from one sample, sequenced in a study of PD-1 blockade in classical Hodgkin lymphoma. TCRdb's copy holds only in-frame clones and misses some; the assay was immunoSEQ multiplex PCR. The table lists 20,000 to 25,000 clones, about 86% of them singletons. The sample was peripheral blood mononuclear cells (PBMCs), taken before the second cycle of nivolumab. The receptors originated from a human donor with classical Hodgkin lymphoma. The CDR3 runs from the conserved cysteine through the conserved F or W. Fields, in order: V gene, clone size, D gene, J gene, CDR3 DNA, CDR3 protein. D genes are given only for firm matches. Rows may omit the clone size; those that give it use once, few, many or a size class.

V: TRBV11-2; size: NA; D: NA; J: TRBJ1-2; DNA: TGTGCCAGCAGCTTAAGGGAATCCTATGGCTACACCTTC; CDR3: CASSLRESYGYTF
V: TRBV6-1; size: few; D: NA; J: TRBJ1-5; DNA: TGTGCCAGCAGTGAACAGGATTATCAGCCCCAGCATTTT; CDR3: CASSEQDYQPQHF
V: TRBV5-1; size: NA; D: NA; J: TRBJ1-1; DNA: TGCGCCAGCAGCCCCCCTCCTTTGAACACTGAAGCTTTCTTT; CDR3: CASSPPPLNTEAFF
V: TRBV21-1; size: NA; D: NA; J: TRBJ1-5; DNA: TGTGCCAGTTCTACCGGGACAGCTTTT; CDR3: CASSTGTAF
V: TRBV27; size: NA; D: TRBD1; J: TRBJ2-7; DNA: TGTGCCAGCAAAACGCCCGGGACAGGGGGCTACGAGCAGTACTTC; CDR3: CASKTPGTGGYEQYF
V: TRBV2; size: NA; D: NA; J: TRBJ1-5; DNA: TGTGCCAGCAGTGAATATGGGGGGGCAAGACAGCCCCAGCATTTT; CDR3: CASSEYGGARQPQHF
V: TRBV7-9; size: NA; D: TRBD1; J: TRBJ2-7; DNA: TGTGCCAGCAGCCCGCACAGGGGCCCTCCCTACGAGCAGTACTTC; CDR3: CASSPHRGPPYEQYF
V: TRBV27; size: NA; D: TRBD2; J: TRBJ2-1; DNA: TGTGCCAGCAGTTCCGGGACTAGCGAAGGCAATGAGCAGTTCTTC; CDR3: CASSSGTSEGNEQFF
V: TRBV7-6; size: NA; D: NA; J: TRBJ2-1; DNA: TGTGCCAGCACGAGGATGAATTCCTACAATGAGCAGTTCTTC; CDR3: CASTRMNSYNEQFF
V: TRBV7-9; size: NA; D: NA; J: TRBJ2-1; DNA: TGTGCCAGCAGCACGGGGACTGGACTCGCGGGTGAGCAGTTCTTC; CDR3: CASSTGTGLAGEQFF
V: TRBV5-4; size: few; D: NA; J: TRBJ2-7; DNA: TGTGCCAGCAGCTTGTATTACGGTGAGCAGTACTTC; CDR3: CASSLYYGEQYF
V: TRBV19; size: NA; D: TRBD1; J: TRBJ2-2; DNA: TGTGCCAGTAGTATCCGGACAGGTCCTTTCACCGGGGAGCTGTTTTTT; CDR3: CASSIRTGPFTGELFF
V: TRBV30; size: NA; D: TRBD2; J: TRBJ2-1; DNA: TGTGCCTGGAGTGTACTGCCCCCTACTAGCGCCGGGCGGAATGAGCAGTTCTTC; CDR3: CAWSVLPPTSAGRNEQFF
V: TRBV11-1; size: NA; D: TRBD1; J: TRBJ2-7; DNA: TGTGCCAGCACCTCCCGGGACAGGGGTGACGAGCAGTACTTC; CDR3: CASTSRDRGDEQYF
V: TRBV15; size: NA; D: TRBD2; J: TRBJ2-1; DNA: TGTGCCACCAGCAGGGCGCGGGGGGGCGGTTACAATGAGCAGTTCTTC; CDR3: CATSRARGGGYNEQFF
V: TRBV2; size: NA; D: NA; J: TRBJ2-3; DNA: TGTGCCAGCAGTGCATACGGACTAAGCACAGATACGCAGTATTTT; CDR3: CASSAYGLSTDTQYF
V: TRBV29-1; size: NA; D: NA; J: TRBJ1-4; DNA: TGCAGCGTCTCGCAGGGACTAGCTAATGAAAAACTGTTTTTT; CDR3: CSVSQGLANEKLFF
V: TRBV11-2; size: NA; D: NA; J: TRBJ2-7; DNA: TGTGCCAGCAGAAACTGGGGCGGAGACTACGAGCAGTACTTC; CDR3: CASRNWGGDYEQYF
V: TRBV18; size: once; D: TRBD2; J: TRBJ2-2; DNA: TGTGCCAGCTCACTAACGGCAGCTAGCGGGAGAACCGGGGAGCTGTTTTTT; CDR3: CASSLTAASGRTGELFF
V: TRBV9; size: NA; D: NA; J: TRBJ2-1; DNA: TGTGCCAGCAGCGCCCAATTAAGAGTCGGACGGGATGAGCAGTTCTTC; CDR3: CASSAQLRVGRDEQFF
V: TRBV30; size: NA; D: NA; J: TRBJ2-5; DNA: TGTGCCTGGAGTGAGGGGCTCTTAGAGACCCAGTACTTC; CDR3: CAWSEGLLETQYF
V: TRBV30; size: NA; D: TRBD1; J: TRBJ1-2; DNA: TGTGCCTGGAGTTTCCGGGACAGGGCGAACTCTGGCTACACCTTC; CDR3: CAWSFRDRANSGYTF
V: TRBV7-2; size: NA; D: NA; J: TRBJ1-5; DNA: TGTGCCAGCAGCTTCGAAGGGGACTATAGCAATCAGCCCCAGCATTTT; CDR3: CASSFEGDYSNQPQHF
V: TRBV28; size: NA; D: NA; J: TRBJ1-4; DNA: TGTGCCAGCAGTTTTACGGGTGTGTCAACTAATGAAAAACTGTTTTTT; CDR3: CASSFTGVSTNEKLFF
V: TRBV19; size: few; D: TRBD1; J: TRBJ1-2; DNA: TGTGCCACCCGCTGGAGGACAGGGGAAGGCTATGGCTACACCTTC; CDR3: CATRWRTGEGYGYTF
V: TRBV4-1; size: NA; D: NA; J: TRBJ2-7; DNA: TGCGCCAGCAGCCAAGAGGCTTACTCCTACGAGCAGTACTTC; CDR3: CASSQEAYSYEQYF
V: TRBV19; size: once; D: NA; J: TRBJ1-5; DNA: TGTGCCAGTAGCTACGTACAGGGTGCAAATCAGCCCCAGCATTTT; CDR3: CASSYVQGANQPQHF
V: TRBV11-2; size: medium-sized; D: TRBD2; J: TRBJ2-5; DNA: TGTGCCAGCAGCACCGGACTAGCGGAAATAGAGACCCAGTACTTC; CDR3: CASSTGLAEIETQYF
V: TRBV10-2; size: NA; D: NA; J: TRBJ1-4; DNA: TGCGCCAGCTCGGAGACGGTGGGGAATGAAAAACTGTTTTTT; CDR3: CASSETVGNEKLFF
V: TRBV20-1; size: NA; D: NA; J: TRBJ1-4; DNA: TGCAGTGCTGCGAGAAATGAAAAACTGTTTTTT; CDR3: CSAARNEKLFF
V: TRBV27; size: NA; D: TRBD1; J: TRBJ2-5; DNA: TGTGCCAGCAGTTTAGAGGGGGCCTCACCGTCCCAGTACTTC; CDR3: CASSLEGASPSQYF
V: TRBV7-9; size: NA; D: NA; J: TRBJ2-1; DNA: TGTGCCAGCAGCCTTAGAATAGTGAGCAATGAGCAGTTCTTC; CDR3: CASSLRIVSNEQFF
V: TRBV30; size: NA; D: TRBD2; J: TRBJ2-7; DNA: TGTGCCTGGAGTAGGAAGGTAGCGGGGGTGAACTACGAGCAGTACTTC; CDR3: CAWSRKVAGVNYEQYF
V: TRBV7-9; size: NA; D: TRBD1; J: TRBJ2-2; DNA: TGTGCCAGCAGCTCCGCGACAGGGGAGAGCACCGGGGAGCTGTTTTTT; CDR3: CASSSATGESTGELFF
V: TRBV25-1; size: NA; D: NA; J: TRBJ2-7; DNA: TGTGCCAGCAGTGAGGTCGCAGGGCCCTACGAGCAGTACTTC; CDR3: CASSEVAGPYEQYF
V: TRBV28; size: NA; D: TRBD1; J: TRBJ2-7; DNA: TGTGCCACCGACAGGGGGCGGTCTTACGAGCAGTACTTC; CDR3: CATDRGRSYEQYF
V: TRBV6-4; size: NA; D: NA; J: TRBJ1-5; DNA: TGTGCCAGCAGCCACGGACAAAATCAGCCCCAGCATTTT; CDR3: CASSHGQNQPQHF
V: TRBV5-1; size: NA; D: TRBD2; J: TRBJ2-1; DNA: TGCGCCAGCAGCTTGTTACTGGCGGGAGGTGAGCAGTTCTTC; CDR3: CASSLLLAGGEQFF
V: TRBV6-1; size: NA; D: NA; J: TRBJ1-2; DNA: TGTGCCAGCAGTCCGAGCATGCGAAAGACCTATGGCTACACCTTC; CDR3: CASSPSMRKTYGYTF
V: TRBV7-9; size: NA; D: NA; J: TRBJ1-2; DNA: TGTGCCAGCAGCTTAGACGCTTTGTTAGCCTCAGGGCGTCGGGGCTACACCTTC; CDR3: CASSLDALLASGRRGYTF
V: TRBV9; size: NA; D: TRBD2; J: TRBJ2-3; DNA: TGTGCCAGCAGTCCGGGACTAGTAAGCGCAGATACGCAGTATTTT; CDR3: CASSPGLVSADTQYF
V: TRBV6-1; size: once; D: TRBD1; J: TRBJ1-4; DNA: TGTGCCAGCAGTGAAGCCGTCCCGGGACAGAGATTTAATGAAAAACTGTTTTTT; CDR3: CASSEAVPGQRFNEKLFF
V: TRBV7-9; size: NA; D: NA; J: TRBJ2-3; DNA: TGTGCCAGCAGCTCACGGGGCGGTACGCAGTATTTT; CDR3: CASSSRGGTQYF
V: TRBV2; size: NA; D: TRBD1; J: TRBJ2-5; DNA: TGTGCCAGCCGGGACAGGGTCGGAGAGACCCAGTACTTC; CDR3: CASRDRVGETQYF
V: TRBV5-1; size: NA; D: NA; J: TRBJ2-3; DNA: TGCGCCAGCAGCTTGGATAACCCTGGCCCTACAGATACGCAGTATTTT; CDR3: CASSLDNPGPTDTQYF
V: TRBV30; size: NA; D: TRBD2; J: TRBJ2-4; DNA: TGTGCCTGGACTAGCGGGGGGAAAGGGTTAGCCAAAAACATTCAGTACTTC; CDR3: CAWTSGGKGLAKNIQYF
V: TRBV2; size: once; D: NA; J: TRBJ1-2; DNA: TGTGCCAGCACTGAGACCCTTTTACGGGGAAACTATGGCTACACCTTC; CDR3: CASTETLLRGNYGYTF
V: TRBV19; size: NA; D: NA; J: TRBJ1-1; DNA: TGTGCCAGTAGTGCAAGGCCCGGGACAAGACAGTACACTGAAGCTTTCTTT; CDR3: CASSARPGTRQYTEAFF
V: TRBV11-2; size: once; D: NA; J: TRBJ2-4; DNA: TGTGCCAGCAGCTTTCAGGGCGGCAAAAACATTCAGTACTTC; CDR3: CASSFQGGKNIQYF
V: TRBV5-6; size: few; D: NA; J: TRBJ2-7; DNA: TGTGCCAGCAGCCACGAGGGGCCAAGAGGGGAGCAGTACTTC; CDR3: CASSHEGPRGEQYF
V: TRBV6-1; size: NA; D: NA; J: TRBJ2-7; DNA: TGTGCCAGCAGTGAAGAGGGTGGGGTAGTGGGCGAGCAGTACTTC; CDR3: CASSEEGGVVGEQYF
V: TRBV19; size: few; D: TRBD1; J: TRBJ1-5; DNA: TGTGCCAGTAGTAAGTGGATCGGGACAGTAAGTAGAGATCAGCCCCAGCATTTT; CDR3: CASSKWIGTVSRDQPQHF
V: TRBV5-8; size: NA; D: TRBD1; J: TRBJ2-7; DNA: TGTGCCAGCAGAAAGGGACAGAAGTACGAGCAGTACTTC; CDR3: CASRKGQKYEQYF
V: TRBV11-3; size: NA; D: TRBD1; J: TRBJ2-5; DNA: TGTGCCAGCAGGGCCGGGACAGGGGGGGTTGGGACCCAGTACTTC; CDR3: CASRAGTGGVGTQYF